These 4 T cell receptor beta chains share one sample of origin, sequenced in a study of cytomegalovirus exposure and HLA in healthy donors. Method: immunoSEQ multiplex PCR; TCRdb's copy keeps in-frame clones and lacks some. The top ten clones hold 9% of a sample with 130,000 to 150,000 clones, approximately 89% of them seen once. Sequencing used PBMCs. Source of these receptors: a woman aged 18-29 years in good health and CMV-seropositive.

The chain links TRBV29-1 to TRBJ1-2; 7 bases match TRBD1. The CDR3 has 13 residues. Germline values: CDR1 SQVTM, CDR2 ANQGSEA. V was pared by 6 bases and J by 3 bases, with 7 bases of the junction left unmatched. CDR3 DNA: TGCAGCGTGCCCGGGACAGAAGACTATGGCTACACCTTC. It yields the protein CSVPGTEDYGYTF.

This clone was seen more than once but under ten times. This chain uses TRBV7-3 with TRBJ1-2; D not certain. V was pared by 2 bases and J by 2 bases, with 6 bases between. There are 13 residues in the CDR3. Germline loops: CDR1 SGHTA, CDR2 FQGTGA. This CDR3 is CASSLGQNYGYTF. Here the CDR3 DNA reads TGTGCCAGCAGCTTAGGGCAGAACTATGGCTACACCTTC.

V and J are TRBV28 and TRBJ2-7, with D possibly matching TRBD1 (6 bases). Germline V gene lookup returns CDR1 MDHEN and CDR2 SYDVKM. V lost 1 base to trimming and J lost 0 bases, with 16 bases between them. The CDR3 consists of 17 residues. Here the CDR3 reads CASSLSYGQSSSYEQYF. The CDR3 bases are TGTGCCAGCAGTTTATCCTATGGACAGTCGAGCTCCTACGAGCAGTACTTC.

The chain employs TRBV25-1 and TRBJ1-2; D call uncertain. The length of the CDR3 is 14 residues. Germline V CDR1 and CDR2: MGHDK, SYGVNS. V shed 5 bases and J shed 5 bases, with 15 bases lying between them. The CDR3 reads CASSPTEGWYGYTF. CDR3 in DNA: TGTGCCAGCAGTCCTACAGAGGGCTGGTATGGCTACACCTTC.